This TCR beta chain was retrieved from a study of early T cells in non-severe SARS-CoV-2 infection. Individual cDNA molecules received unique molecular identifiers. TCRdb re-called the 5' RACE reads with MiXCR, one entry per CDR3 protein. Of roughly 51,000 distinct CDR3 sequences listed, about 6.3% were seen once; the top ten hold 2.5% to 3%. This clonotype came up many times. V shed 5 bases and J 8 bases; nucleotides not matched to a gene: 8. CDR1 LGHNA and CDR2 YSLEER come from the germline V gene. The CDR3 has 14 amino acids. The material sequenced was whole blood, taken at baseline. The source of this sequence is an adult who was a healthcare worker with PCR-confirmed SARS-CoV-2 infection or an uninfected control (not recorded which). The chain combines TRBV4-3 with TRBJ1-4; 7 bases match TRBD1. The CDR3 is CASSERQGFEKLFF. CDR3 in DNA: TGCGCCAGCAGCGAGAGACAGGGCTTCGAAAAACTGTTTTTT.